What follows describes a single T cell receptor (beta chain). The CDR3 spans 14 residues. The germline V gene has CDR1 SGHNT and CDR2 YYREEE (reference sequence). V lost 1 base and J lost 5; bases outside the gene matches: 3. This entry comes from a study of blood T cell repertoires in COVID-19. For the study at large: COVID-19 samples collected from the United States, Italy and Spain covered acute and convalescent phases. Nucleic acid was either cDNA or gDNA, and it came from T cells, B-cell-depleted T cells, or PBMCs.

Under the authors' procedure: Nucleated cell counts were estimated from reference gene primer amplification. The data were produced by immunoSEQ multiplex PCR, yet TCRdb's version contains in-frame clones alone and is incomplete. Clonal size and the V and J genes are those of that table, whereas D and trimming came from the DNA. The sample holds some 35,000 clones, about 87% seen once. The V and J genes are TRBV5-4 and TRBJ2-1; 7 bases match TRBD2. The source is a human donor in a cohort sampled during active COVID-19. The specimen was peripheral blood. The CDR3 nucleotides read TGTGCCAGCAGCTTGTTTGCGGGGGACAATGAGCAGTTCTTC. It yields the protein CASSLFAGDNEQFF.